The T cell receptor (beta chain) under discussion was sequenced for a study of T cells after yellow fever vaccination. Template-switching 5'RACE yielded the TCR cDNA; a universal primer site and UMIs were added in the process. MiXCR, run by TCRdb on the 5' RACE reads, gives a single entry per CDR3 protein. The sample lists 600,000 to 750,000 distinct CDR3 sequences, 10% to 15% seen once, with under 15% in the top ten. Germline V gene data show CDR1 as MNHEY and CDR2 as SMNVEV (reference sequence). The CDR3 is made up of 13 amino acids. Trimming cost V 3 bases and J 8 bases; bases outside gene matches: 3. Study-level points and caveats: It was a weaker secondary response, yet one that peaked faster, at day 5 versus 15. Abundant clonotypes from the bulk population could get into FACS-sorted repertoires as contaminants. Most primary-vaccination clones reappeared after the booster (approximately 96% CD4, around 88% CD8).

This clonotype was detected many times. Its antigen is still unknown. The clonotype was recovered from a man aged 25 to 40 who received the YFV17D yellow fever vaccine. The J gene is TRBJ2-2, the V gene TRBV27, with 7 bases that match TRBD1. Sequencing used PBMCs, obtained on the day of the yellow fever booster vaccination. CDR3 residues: CASSFRGTGELFF. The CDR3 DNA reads TGTGCCAGCAGTTTCAGGGGGACGGGGGAGCTGTTTTTT.